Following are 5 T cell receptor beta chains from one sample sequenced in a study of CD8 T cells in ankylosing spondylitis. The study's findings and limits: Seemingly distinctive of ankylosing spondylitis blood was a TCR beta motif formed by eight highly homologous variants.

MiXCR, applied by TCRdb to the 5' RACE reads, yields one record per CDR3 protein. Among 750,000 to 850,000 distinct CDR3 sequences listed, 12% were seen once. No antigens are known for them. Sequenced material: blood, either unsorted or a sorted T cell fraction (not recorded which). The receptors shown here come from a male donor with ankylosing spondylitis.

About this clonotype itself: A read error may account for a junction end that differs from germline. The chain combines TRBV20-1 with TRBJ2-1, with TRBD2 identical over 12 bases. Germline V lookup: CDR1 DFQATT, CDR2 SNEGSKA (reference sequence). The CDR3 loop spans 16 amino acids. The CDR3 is CCALGGASGRVNEQFF. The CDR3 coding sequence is TGCTGTGCTCTAGGAGGGGCTAGCGGGAGGGTCAATGAGCAGTTCTTC.

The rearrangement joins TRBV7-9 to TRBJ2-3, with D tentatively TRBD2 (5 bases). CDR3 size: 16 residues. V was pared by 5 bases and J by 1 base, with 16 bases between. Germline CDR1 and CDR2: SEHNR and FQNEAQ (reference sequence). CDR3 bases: TGTGCCAGCAGCCCCCTGACGGGATGGGGCACAGATACGCAGTATTTT. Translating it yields CASSPLTGWGTDTQYF.

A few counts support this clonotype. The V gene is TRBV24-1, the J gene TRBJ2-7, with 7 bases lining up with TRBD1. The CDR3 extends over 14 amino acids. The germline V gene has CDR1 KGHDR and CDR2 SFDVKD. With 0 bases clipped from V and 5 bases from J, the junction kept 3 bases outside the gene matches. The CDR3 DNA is TGTGCCACCAGTGATTTGAATCAGGGGGACGAGCAGTACTTC. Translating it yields CATSDLNQGDEQYF.

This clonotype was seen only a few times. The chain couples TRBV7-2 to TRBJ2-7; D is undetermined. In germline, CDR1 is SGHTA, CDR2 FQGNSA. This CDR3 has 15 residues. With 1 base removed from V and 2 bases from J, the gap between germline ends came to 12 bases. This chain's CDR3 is CASSLDFGQTYEQYF. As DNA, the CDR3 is TGTGCCAGCAGCTTAGACTTCGGGCAAACCTACGAGCAGTACTTC.

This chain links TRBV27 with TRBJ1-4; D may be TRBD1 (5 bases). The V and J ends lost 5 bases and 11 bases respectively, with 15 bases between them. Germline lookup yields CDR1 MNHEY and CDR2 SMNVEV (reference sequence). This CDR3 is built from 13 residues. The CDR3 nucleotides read TGTGCCAGCAGTCCGGCCTGGGAGGGGAAACTGTTTTTT. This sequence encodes CASSPAWEGKLFF.